Reported below is one T cell receptor (beta chain). This entry is derived from a study of patients and donors after allogeneic stem cell transplantation. After removal of 5 bases from V and 4 bases from J, the junction contained 7 bases not matched to a gene. Per germline, CDR1 SGHTA and CDR2 FQGNSA. The CDR3 is made up of 16 amino acids. One entry per CDR3 protein results from TCRdb running MiXCR on the RT-PCR reads. The table lists hundreds of thousands of distinct CDR3 sequences, under 20% of them singletons, with less than 8.5% in the top ten. Sequenced material: blood, either unsorted or a sorted T cell fraction (not recorded which). The receptor was derived from a human donor who was either an allogeneic HSCT recipient or a stem cell or donor lymphocyte infusion donor (not recorded which). It is not recorded whose cells these are; they may come from a transplant donor. This chain joins TRBV7-2 and TRBJ2-1, with 11 bases that match TRBD2. This CDR3 is CASSLPLAGGYNEQFF. The CDR3 DNA reads TGTGCCAGCAGCCTCCCCCTAGCGGGGGGTTACAATGAGCAGTTCTTC.